Listed below are T cell receptor beta chains from one sample, sequenced in a study of T-cell reconstitution after alpha-beta-depleted transplantation in children. One entry per CDR3 protein results from TCRdb running MiXCR on the PCR reads. The table includes more than 150,000 distinct CDR3 sequences, just over 14% detected once. Sample: PBMCs from the stem cell graft donor, taken from the stem cell graft. The receptor set was obtained from a human donor who donated a stem cell graft to a child with acute lymphoblastic leukemia. CDR3s include the opening cysteine and the closing phenylalanine or tryptophan. A D gene is named only where the DNA matches it firmly. Size is stated for part of the rows, as once, few or many counts, or as a class when the clone is expanded.

d_gene	v_gene	j_gene	abundance	CDR3nt	CDR3aa
TRBD2	TRBV29-1	TRBJ2-3	NA	TGCAGCGTTGCTAGCGGTGGGGATACGCAGTATTTT	CSVASGGDTQYF
TRBD2	TRBV12-3/TRBV12-4	TRBJ2-1	many	TGTGCCAGCAGACTAGCGGGAGGCCTAGTTGAGCAGTTCTTC	CASRLAGGLVEQFF
NA	TRBV5-1	TRBJ2-7	many	TGCGCCAGCAGCTTCGCGACGGGACCCCTAGGCGAGCAGTACTTC	CASSFATGPLGEQYF
NA	TRBV6-5	TRBJ2-5	many	TGTGCCAGCAGTTCTTCCATTGGGATAAAAGAGACCCAGTACTTC	CASSSSIGIKETQYF
NA	TRBV7-8	TRBJ2-7	many	TGTGCCAGCAGCGCGAGACTACCTATCTACGAGCAGTACTTC	CASSARLPIYEQYF
NA	TRBV12-3/TRBV12-4	TRBJ1-4	NA	TGTGCCAGCAGTCGGGGGACACCCGCAACTAATGAAAAACTGTTTTTT	CASSRGTPATNEKLFF
TRBD1	TRBV2	TRBJ2-7	many	TGTGCCAGCAGTGACGTCGGGACAGTCGAGCAGTACTTC	CASSDVGTVEQYF
NA	TRBV10-1	TRBJ2-5	NA	TGCGCCAGCAGCTGGGGTGAGGAAGAGACCCAGTACTTC	CASSWGEEETQYF
TRBD2	TRBV20-1	TRBJ2-3	many	TGCAGTGCTACTAATGCGGGAGGCACAGATACGCAGTATTTT	CSATNAGGTDTQYF
TRBD1	TRBV5-1	TRBJ1-2	few	TGCGCCAGCAGCTTGGCGGCCTTCGTGGACAGGGGCTATGGCTACACCTTC	CASSLAAFVDRGYGYTF
TRBD2	TRBV10-3	TRBJ2-1	many	TGTGCCATCAGGGGGACTAGATACAATGAGCAGTTCTTC	CAIRGTRYNEQFF
NA	TRBV10-2	TRBJ2-7	many	TGCGCCAGCAGTGAGCTGTCGGGAAGGTCCTACGAGCAGTACTTC	CASSELSGRSYEQYF
TRBD1	TRBV20-1	TRBJ1-1	many	TGCAGTGCTAGAGATCGGACAGGGAGGAACACTGAAGCTTTCTTT	CSARDRTGRNTEAFF
NA	TRBV6-5	TRBJ1-2	NA	TGTGCCAGCAGTTACTCCAGGGTGACGGGGGGCTACACCTTC	CASSYSRVTGGYTF
NA	TRBV5-1	TRBJ1-4	many	TGCGCCAGCAGCTTGGGACAAGCGGGCGAAAAACTGTTTTTT	CASSLGQAGEKLFF
NA	TRBV5-6	TRBJ1-5	many	TGTGCCAGCAGCTTGGGGCCAGTGAATAGCAATCAGCCCCAGCATTTT	CASSLGPVNSNQPQHF
NA	TRBV6-5	TRBJ2-1	few	TGTGCCAGCAGTTCCACCTCCATGGGGGGGCAGTTCTTC	CASSSTSMGGQFF
NA	TRBV10-3	TRBJ2-7	few	TGTGCCATCAGTGAGCGCCCGGGAGACGAAGAATTTACCTACGAGCAGTACTTC	CAISERPGDEEFTYEQYF
NA	TRBV5-1	TRBJ1-3	many	TGCGCCAGCAGTAAAGAAGGGACTGTAAGCTCTGGAAACACCATATATTTT	CASSKEGTVSSGNTIYF
NA	TRBV5-6	TRBJ1-2	many	TGTGCCAGCAGCTGGAGGGACGGAGAGACCTTCGGTGGCTACACCTTC	CASSWRDGETFGGYTF
NA	TRBV20-1	TRBJ2-7	many	TGCAGTGCTAGATTTGGCTCTAACTACGAGCAGTACTTC	CSARFGSNYEQYF
NA	TRBV7-6	TRBJ2-6	many	TGTGCCAGCAGCTTAGCCGGTCTAAATGGGGCCAACGTCCTGACTTTC	CASSLAGLNGANVLTF
NA	TRBV7-2	TRBJ1-6	NA	TGTGCCAGCAGCGTAAGACAGAATTATAATTCACCCCTCCACTTT	CASSVRQNYNSPLHF
NA	TRBV7-6	TRBJ2-2	NA	TGTGCCAGCAGCCCTCGGTCCCGGGGAAACACCGGGGAGCTGTTTTTT	CASSPRSRGNTGELFF
NA	TRBV11-2	TRBJ2-1	once	TGTGCCAGCAGCCTCCGGGAAAACAATGAGCAGTTCTTC	CASSLRENNEQFF
NA	TRBV5-1	TRBJ1-2	many	TGCGCCAGCAGCTCGGACAGTTTCATAGAACGCTACACCTTC	CASSSDSFIERYTF
TRBD2	TRBV20-1	TRBJ2-7	many	TGCAGTGCCGGAAGCGAGCGGGGAAACTACGAGCAGTACTTC	CSAGSERGNYEQYF